This passage covers 2 T cell receptor beta chains from one sample sequenced in a study of identifying expanded T cells in peripheral blood (dated by TCRdb to about 2019). Libraries were made using the immunoSEQ multiplex PCR assay. What TCRdb holds here is the immuneACCESS table cut down to in-frame rearrangements. Part of the clones is not present; checked against another copy, under half of the missing clones reflect an unresolved V gene, and the others are unexplained. The sample profile shows fewer than 85,000 clones; around 91% of them were found once. Clones ranked in the top ten supply around 2.8% of the sample. Sequenced input: blood. These receptor sequences come from a person aged 18-69 years in good health.

This chain joins TRBV11-3 and TRBJ2-1; 7 bases match TRBD2. The CDR3 consists of 13 residues. V lost 1 base and J lost 9; bases outside the gene matches: 3. CDR1 is SGHNT and CDR2 is YENEEA in the germline V gene. The CDR3 loop is CASSLVGGSEQFF. CDR3 DNA sequence: TGTGCCAGCAGCTTAGTGGGGGGGAGTGAGCAGTTCTTC.

The chain uses TRBV5-1 and TRBJ1-2; D gene ambiguous. Trimming removed 2 bases from V and 3 bases from J, with 11 bases in between. The CDR3 runs to 14 residues. Germline CDR1 is SGHRS and CDR2 is YFSETQ. CDR3 in DNA: TGCGCCAGCAGCTTAGGAAGAACCGACTATGGCTACACCTTC. Translation: CASSLGRTDYGYTF.